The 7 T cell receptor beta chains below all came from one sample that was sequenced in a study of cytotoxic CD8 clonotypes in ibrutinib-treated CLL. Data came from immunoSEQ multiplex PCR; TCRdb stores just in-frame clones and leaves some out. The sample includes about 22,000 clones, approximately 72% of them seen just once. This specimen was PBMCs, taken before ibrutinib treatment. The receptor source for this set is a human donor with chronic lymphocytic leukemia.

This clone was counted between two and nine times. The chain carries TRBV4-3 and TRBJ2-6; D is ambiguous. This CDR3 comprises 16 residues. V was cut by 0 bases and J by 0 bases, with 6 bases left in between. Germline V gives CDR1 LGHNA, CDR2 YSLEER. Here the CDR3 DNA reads TGCGCCAGCAGCCAAGATTGGGCCTCTGGGGCCAACGTCCTGACTTTC. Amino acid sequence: CASSQDWASGANVLTF.

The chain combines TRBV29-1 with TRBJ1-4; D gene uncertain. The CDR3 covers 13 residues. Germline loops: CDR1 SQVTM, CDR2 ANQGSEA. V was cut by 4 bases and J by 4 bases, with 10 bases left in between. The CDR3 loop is CSVAGPLNEKLFF. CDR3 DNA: TGCAGCGTTGCCGGGCCCCTTAATGAAAAACTGTTTTTT. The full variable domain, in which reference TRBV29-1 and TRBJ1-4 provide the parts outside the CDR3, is SAVISQKPSRDICQRGTSLTIQCQVDSQVTMMFWYRQQPGQSLTLIATANQGSEATYESGFVIDKFPISRPNLTFSTLTVSNMSPEDSSIYLCSVAGPLNEKLFFGSGTQLSVL.

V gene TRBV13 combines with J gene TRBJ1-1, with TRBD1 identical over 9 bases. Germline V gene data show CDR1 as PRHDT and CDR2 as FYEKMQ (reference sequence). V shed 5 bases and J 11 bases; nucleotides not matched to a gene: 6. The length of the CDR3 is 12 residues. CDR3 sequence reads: CASSPDRGDAFF. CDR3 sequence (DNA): TGTGCCAGCAGCCCCGACAGGGGGGACGCTTTCTTT.

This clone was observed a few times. The CDR3 here is CASSMEGLSNQPQHF. CDR3 nucleotides: TGTGCCAGTAGTATGGAGGGATTAAGCAATCAGCCCCAGCATTTT. The chain has TRBV19 and TRBJ1-5; D unclear. The V end lost 3 bases, the J end lost 1 base, and 10 bases lay between the germline ends. Germline V gene lookup returns CDR1 LNHDA and CDR2 SQIVND (reference sequence). This CDR3 has 15 residues.

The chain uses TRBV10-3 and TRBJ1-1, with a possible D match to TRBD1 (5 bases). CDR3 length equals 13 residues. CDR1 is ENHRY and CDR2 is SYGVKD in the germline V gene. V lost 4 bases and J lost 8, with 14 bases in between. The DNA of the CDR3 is TGTGCCATCAGTGGGGGGACGGCATCGGAAGCTTTCTTT. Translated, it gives CAISGGTASEAFF.

The CDR3 DNA follows: TGTGCCAGCTCACCAAGGACGAAAAGCTCCTACAATGAGCAGTTCTTC. Translation gives CASSPRTKSSYNEQFF. This chain connects TRBV18 to TRBJ2-1; D not resolved. The V gene's germline CDR1 is KGHSH and CDR2 LQKENI. The CDR3 is made up of 16 amino acids. V dropped 2 bases and J dropped 0 bases, with 11 bases sitting between them.

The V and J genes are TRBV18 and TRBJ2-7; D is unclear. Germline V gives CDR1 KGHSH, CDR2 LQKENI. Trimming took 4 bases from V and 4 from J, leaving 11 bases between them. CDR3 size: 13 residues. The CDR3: CASSRASTYEQYF. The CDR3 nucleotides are TGTGCCAGCTCACGCGCTAGTACGTACGAGCAGTACTTC.